This T cell receptor beta chain was found in a study of blood T cell repertoires in COVID-19. The overall study: Sample material is recorded as cDNA or gDNA derived from T cells, B-cell-depleted T cells, or PBMCs.

The CDR3 is made up of 16 amino acids. A Seattle source enrolled patients during active infection and followed them longitudinally. This table comes from immunoSEQ multiplex PCR, and its TCRdb copy is limited to in-frame clones, with some not included. The sample has around 260,000 clones, roughly 90% seen once. V and J are TRBV1 and TRBJ1-6; TRBD1, the table's D call, was not compared with the DNA. TRBV1 is a pseudogene locus. This TCR derives from a woman aged 25 to 39 with COVID-19, enrolled during active disease. Sequencing was performed on peripheral blood. This chain's CDR3 is CTSSRETDARNSPLHF. For the CDR3, the DNA is TGCACCAGCAGCCGCGAGACAGACGCCCGTAATTCACCCCTCCACTTT.